This record looks at one T cell receptor beta chain sequence and its context. This entry is derived from a study of T-cell reconstitution after alpha-beta-depleted transplantation in children. Trimming cost V 4 bases and J 2 bases, with 8 bases left between them. This CDR3 spans 13 amino acids. In germline, CDR1 is KGHSH, CDR2 LQKENI. During its preparation, the TCRbeta library received unique molecular identifiers. TCRdb independently ran MiXCR on the PCR reads; one entry per CDR3 protein. The sample consists of approximately 520,000 distinct CDR3 sequences, 32% of them appearing once. Material: PBMCs from the stem cell graft donor, obtained from the stem cell graft. This sequence was found in a human donor who donated a stem cell graft to a child with aplastic anemia. The chain recombines TRBV18 with TRBJ1-2; unclear D gene. The CDR3 loop reads CASSLDQNYGYTF. CDR3 nucleotides: TGTGCCAGCTCACTAGACCAAAACTATGGCTACACCTTC.